The 10 T cell receptor beta chains presented below share a single source sample, sequenced in a study of breast tumors, draining lymph nodes, adjacent tissues. TCRdb redid the calling of the multiplex PCR reads with MiXCR, one entry per CDR3 protein. In the table there are 17,000 or so distinct CDR3 sequences, over 40% of which are singletons. Specimen: breast tumor tissue. These receptors came from a female donor with breast cancer. Some clones in this sample may be carry-over from other donors' samples.

This clonotype was detected ten times or more. The chain couples TRBV28 to TRBJ1-4; no clear D. Trimming removed 1 base at V and 5 bases at J, with 8 bases between. This CDR3 has 14 residues. Germline values: CDR1 MDHEN, CDR2 SYDVKM. The CDR3 spells CASSLLTANEKLFF. In DNA, the CDR3 is TGTGCCAGCAGTTTATTGACTGCAAATGAAAAACTGTTTTTT.

This clonotype was seen repeatedly, ten times or more. This chain connects TRBV6-5 to TRBJ2-1; TRBD2 is a possible D gene (6 bases). CDR1 and CDR2 (germline): MNHEY, SVGAGI. The CDR3 loop spans 14 amino acids. V was shortened by 0 bases and J by 5 bases, with 8 bases between the two germline ends. CDR3 sequence reads: CASSYSGRDNEQFF. The CDR3 region has the DNA TGTGCCAGCAGTTACTCCGGGAGAGACAATGAGCAGTTCTTC.

V gene TRBV9 combines with J gene TRBJ2-2, with D possibly being TRBD2 (6 bases). Germline assignment: CDR1 SGDLS and CDR2 YYNGEE. V lost 0 bases and J lost 6, with 6 bases in between. The CDR3 length is 13 residues. The CDR3 DNA is TGTGCCAGCAGCGTAGGCGGGGCCGGGGAGCTGTTTTTT. As protein: CASSVGGAGELFF.

This clonotype was detected many times. V is TRBV6-6 and J is TRBJ2-7; D may be TRBD1 or TRBD2 (6 bases each). CDR1 is MNHNY, CDR2 SVGAGI, per germline (reference sequence). The CDR3 length is 16 residues. Deletions cut 6 bases from V and 7 bases from J, with 25 bases between. This CDR3 is CASRPGTGAPFGEQYF. The CDR3 DNA reads as TGTGCCAGCAGACCCGGGACGGGGGCTCCTTTTGGGGAGCAGTACTTC.

In its sample, this clonotype was seen many times. The gene calls are TRBV2 and TRBJ1-4; the match to TRBD1 covers 9 bases. V shed 6 bases, J shed 8 bases, and the junction held 7 bases outside the gene matches. Germline CDR1 SNHLY, CDR2 FYNNEI. The CDR3 is 14 residues long. The CDR3 protein is CASREQGAGEKLFF. The CDR3 DNA follows: TGTGCCAGCAGGGAACAGGGGGCGGGAGAAAAACTGTTTTTT.

This clonotype was seen more than once but under ten times. At one of its ends the junction is not consistent with the germline gene, which may arise from a read error. J is TRBJ1-5 and V is TRBV19; maybe TRBD1 (5 bases). The CDR3 extends over 17 amino acids. Germline V gives CDR1 LNHDA, CDR2 SQIVND (reference sequence). The CDR3 is CASSIDLFGGANQPQPF. As DNA, the CDR3 is TGTGCCAGCAGTATAGATCTATTTGGTGGGGCAAATCAGCCCCAGCCTTTT.

The chain combines TRBV7-9 with TRBJ2-7, with D perhaps assigned TRBD1 or TRBD2 (5 bases each). There are 11 residues in the CDR3. Germline CDR1 is SEHNR and CDR2 is FQNEAQ (reference sequence). With 8 bases removed from V and 2 bases from J, the gap between germline ends came to 7 bases. The CDR3 region has the DNA TGTGCCAGCGTGGGACCCTACGAGCAGTACTTC. Amino acids: CASVGPYEQYF. The entire variable domain, with the rest obtained from reference TRBV7-9 and TRBJ2-7, is as follows: DTGVSQNPRHKITKRGQNVTFRCDPISEHNRLYWYRQTLGQGPEFLTYFQNEAQLEKSRLLSDRFSAERPKGSFSTLEIQRTEQGDSAMYLCASVGPYEQYFGPGTRLTVT.

This clonotype has ten or more counts. V is TRBV15 and J is TRBJ1-4, with 7 bases fitting TRBD1. Germline lookup yields CDR1 LNHNV and CDR2 YYDKDF (reference sequence). Losses at the gene ends were 5 bases for V and 5 bases for J; bases not matched to a gene: 2. The CDR3 consists of 13 residues. The CDR3 reads CATSLGQNEKLFF. The CDR3 nucleotides are TGTGCCACCAGCCTGGGACAGAATGAAAAACTGTTTTTT.

This clonotype occurred many times. V usage is TRBV29-1 and J usage is TRBJ2-5, with 11 positions matching TRBD2. Germline CDR1 SQVTM, CDR2 ANQGSEA. CDR3 length: 13 residues. V gave up 8 bases and J gave up 2 bases; unmatched junction bases: 4. The CDR3 reads CSILAGGQETQYF. Written as DNA, the CDR3 is TGCAGCATTTTAGCGGGAGGGCAAGAGACCCAGTACTTC.

This clonotype has at least ten counts. It may be a read error: a sequence one base away is much more abundant. The CDR3 loop reads CANVPGGLFF. The CDR3 DNA reads TGTGCCAACGTACCGGGAGGCCTGTTCTTC. J is TRBJ2-1 and V is TRBV6-5, with 7 bases aligning to TRBD2. This CDR3 comprises 10 residues. CDR1 and CDR2 from the germline V gene are MNHEY and SVGAGI. With V trimmed by 10 bases and J by 15 bases, 9 bases remained unmatched.